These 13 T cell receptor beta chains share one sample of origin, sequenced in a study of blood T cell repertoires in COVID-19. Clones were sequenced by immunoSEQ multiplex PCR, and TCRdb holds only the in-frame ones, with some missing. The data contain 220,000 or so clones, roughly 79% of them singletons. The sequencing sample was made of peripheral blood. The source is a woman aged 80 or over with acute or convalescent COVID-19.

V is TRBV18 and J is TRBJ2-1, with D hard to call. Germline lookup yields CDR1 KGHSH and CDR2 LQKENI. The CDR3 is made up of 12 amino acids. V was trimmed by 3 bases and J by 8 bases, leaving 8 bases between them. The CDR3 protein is CASSPSRDEQFF. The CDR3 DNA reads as TGTGCCAGCTCACCGAGCCGGGATGAGCAGTTCTTC. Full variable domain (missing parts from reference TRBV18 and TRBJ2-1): NAGVMQNPRHLVRRRGQEARLRCSPMKGHSHVYWYRQLPEEGLKFMVYLQKENIIDESGMPKERFSAEFPKEGPSILRIQQVVRGDSAAYFCASSPSRDEQFFGPGTRLTVL.

The CDR3 sequence: CASSEGGSRETQYF. CDR3 DNA sequence: TGTGCCAGCAGTGAAGGAGGGTCTCGAGAGACCCAGTACTTC. The chain joins TRBV6-1 to TRBJ2-5; tentative D call: TRBD2 (5 bases). V shed 1 base and J shed 4 bases, with 10 bases lying between them. The germline gives CDR1 MNHNS, CDR2 SASEGT. This CDR3 contains 14 residues.

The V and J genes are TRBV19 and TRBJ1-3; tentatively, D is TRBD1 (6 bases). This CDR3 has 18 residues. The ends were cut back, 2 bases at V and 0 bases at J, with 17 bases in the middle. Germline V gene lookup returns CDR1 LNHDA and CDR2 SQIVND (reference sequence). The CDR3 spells CASSIIGLQGSSGNTIYF. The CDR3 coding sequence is TGTGCCAGTAGTATAATCGGGCTACAGGGAAGCTCTGGAAACACCATATATTTT.

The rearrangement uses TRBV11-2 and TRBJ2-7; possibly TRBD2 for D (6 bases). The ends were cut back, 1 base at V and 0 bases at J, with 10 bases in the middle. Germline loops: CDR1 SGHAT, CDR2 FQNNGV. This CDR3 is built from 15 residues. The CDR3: CASSLVVTSSYEQYF. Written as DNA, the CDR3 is TGTGCCAGCAGCTTAGTTGTGACTAGCTCCTACGAGCAGTACTTC.

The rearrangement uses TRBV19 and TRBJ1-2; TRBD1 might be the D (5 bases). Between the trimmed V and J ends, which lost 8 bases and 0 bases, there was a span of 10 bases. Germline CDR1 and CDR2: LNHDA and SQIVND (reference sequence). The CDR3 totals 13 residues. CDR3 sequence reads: CASGDWANYGYTF. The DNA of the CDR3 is TGTGCCAGTGGGGACTGGGCTAACTATGGCTACACCTTC.

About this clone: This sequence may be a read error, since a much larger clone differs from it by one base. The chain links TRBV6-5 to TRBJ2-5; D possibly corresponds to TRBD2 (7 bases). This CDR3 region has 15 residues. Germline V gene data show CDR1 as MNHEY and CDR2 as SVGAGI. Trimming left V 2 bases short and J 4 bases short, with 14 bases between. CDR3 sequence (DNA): TGTGCCAGCAGTTACGGGGGGGGCGGGGGAGAGACCCAGTACTTC. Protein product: CASSYGGGGGETQYF.

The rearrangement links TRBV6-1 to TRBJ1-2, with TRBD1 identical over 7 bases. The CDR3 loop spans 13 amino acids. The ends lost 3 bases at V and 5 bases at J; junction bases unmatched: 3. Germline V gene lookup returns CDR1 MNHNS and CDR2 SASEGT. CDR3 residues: CASSEGQSYGYTF. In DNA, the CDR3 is TGTGCCAGCAGTGAGGGACAGTCATATGGCTACACCTTC.

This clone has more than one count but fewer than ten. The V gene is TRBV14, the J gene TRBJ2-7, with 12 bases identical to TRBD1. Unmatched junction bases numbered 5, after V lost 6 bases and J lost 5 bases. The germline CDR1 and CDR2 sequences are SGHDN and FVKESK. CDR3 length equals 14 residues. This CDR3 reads CASRTGTGGHEQYF. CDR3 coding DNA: TGTGCCAGCAGAACCGGGACAGGGGGCCACGAGCAGTACTTC.

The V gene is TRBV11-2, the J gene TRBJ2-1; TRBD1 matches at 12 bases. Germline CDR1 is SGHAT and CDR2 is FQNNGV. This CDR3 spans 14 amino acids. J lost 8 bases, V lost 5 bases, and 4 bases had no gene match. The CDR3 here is CASSHWDRGHEQFF. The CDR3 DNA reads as TGTGCCAGCAGCCACTGGGACAGGGGGCATGAGCAGTTCTTC. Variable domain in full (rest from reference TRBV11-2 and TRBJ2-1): EAGVAQSPRYKIIEKRQSVAFWCNPISGHATLYWYQQILGQGPKLLIQFQNNGVVDDSQLPKDRFSAERLKGVDSTLKIQPAKLEDSAVYLCASSHWDRGHEQFFGPGTRLTVL.

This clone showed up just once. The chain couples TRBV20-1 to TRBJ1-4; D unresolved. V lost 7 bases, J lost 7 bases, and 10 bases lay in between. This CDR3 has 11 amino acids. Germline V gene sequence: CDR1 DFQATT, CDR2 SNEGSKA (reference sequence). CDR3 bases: TGCAGTGTATCGGGTGTTGAAAAACTGTTTTTT. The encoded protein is CSVSGVEKLFF.

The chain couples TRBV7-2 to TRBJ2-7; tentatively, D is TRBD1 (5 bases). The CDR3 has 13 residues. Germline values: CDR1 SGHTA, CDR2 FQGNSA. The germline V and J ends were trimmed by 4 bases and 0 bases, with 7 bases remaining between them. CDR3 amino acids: CASSYRISYEQYF. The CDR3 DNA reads TGTGCCAGCAGCTACAGGATCTCCTACGAGCAGTACTTC.

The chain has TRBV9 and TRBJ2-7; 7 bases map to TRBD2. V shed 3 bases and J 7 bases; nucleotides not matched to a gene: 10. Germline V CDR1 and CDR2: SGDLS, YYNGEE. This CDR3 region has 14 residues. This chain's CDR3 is CASSAQSGTQEQYF. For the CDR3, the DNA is TGTGCCAGCAGCGCGCAGAGCGGGACGCAAGAGCAGTACTTC. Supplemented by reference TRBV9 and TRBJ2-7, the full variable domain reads DSGVTQTPKHLITATGQRVTLRCSPRSGDLSVYWYQQSLDQGLQFLIQYYNGEERAKGNILERFSAQQFPDLHSELNLSSLELGDSALYFCASSAQSGTQEQYFGPGTRLTVT.

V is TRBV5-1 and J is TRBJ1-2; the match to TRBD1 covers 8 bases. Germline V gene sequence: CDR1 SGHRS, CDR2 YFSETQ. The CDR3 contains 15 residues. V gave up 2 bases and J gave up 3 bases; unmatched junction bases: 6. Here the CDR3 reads CASSFEPTGDYGYTF. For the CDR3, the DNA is TGCGCCAGCAGCTTCGAACCGACAGGGGACTATGGCTACACCTTC. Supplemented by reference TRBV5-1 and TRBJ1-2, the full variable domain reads KAGVTQTPRYLIKTRGQQVTLSCSPISGHRSVSWYQQTPGQGLQFLFEYFSETQRNKGNFPGRFSGRQFSNSRSEMNVSTLELGDSALYLCASSFEPTGDYGYTFGSGTRLTVV.